This T cell receptor (beta chain) was captured by sequencing in a study of regulatory T cells in long-lasting Graves disease. Construction of the TCR beta libraries employed iRepertoire HTBI primers in conjunction with Arm-PCR of CDR3 regions. TCRdb reprocessed the multiplex PCR reads with MiXCR, giving one entry per CDR3 protein. The sample includes under 300,000 distinct CDR3 sequences, around 17% of them seen just once. The CDR3 runs 13 residues. The V end lost 7 bases, the J end lost 4 bases, and 13 bases lay between the germline ends. Germline V gives CDR1 SNHLY, CDR2 FYNNEI. This clonotype was detected only a few times. A much larger clone differs from this one at a single base, so this may be a read error. Time point meaning: newly diagnosed GD, antithyroid drugs for less than 3 months. There was RNA extracted from PBMCs, and the TCR library was made from it.

This chain joins TRBV2 and TRBJ1-1; the D gene is possibly TRBD1 (6 bases). The clonotype was recovered from a female donor with Graves disease. The sample here was peripheral blood mononuclear cells (PBMCs), taken at new diagnosis, from a patient treated with antithyroid drugs. The CDR3 sequence: CASTRGPTTEAFF. The CDR3 coding sequence is TGTGCCAGCACCAGGGGCCCAACCACTGAAGCTTTCTTT.